This T cell receptor beta chain was captured in a study of T cell changes during pregnancy in multiple sclerosis. Here immunoSEQ multiplex PCR was the method, and the copy in TCRdb shows in-frame clones only, minus some. The table shows about 42,000 clones, with approximately 91% occurring only once. Trimming shortened V by 6 bases and J by 5 bases, and 11 bases separated the two germline ends. Germline V gives CDR1 SGHTA, CDR2 FQGNSA. This CDR3 has 14 amino acids. The clonotype was recovered from a female donor with multiple sclerosis, enrolled in a pregnancy study. The chain uses TRBV7-2 and TRBJ1-6; D ambiguous. The sample here was CD4+ T cells from peripheral blood mononuclear cells, taken before pregnancy. CDR3 amino acids: CASSHGRDNSPLHF. The DNA for the CDR3 is TGTGCCAGCAGTCATGGGAGGGATAATTCACCCCTCCACTTT.